This T cell receptor beta chain was obtained from a study of control samples from healthy donors and cancer patients. With 6 bases removed from V and 4 bases from J, the gap between germline ends came to 9 bases. This CDR3 comprises 12 residues. The germline V gene has CDR1 KGHSH and CDR2 LQKENI. Repertoires were generated with immunoSEQ multiplex PCR, while TCRdb's copy carries only in-frame clones and drops some. The sample has under 200,000 clones; 96% are singletons. The sample comprised blood. This clonotype originated in a woman aged 25 to 39 in good health. This chain links TRBV18 with TRBJ1-2, with a tentative D call TRBD1 (5 bases). The CDR3 spells CASSPGSYGYTF. CDR3 DNA: TGTGCCAGCTCGCCAGGGTCCTATGGCTACACCTTC.